This entry describes one T cell receptor beta chain. Germline CDR1 LGHDT, CDR2 YNNKEL (reference sequence). V lost 0 bases and J lost 6; bases outside the gene matches: 11. The CDR3 spans 18 residues. This entry belongs to a study of blood T cell repertoires in COVID-19. Study as a whole: PBMCs, B-cell-depleted T cells, or T cells were the source of the cDNA or gDNA that made up the material.

Methods used by the authors: Reference gene primer amplification gave estimated nucleated cell counts. Clones were read by immunoSEQ multiplex PCR, and TCRdb kept only the in-frame ones, dropping some. Clone size and V and J calls were adopted from that table, with D and trimming inferred from the DNA. Of under 400,000 clones listed, around 87% were seen once; the top ten hold around 9.3%. Source material: peripheral blood. The J gene is TRBJ2-1, the V gene TRBV3-1 (or the pseudogene TRBV3-2); 10 nucleotides agree with TRBD2. The receptor was derived from a woman in her thirties with COVID-19, enrolled during active disease. CDR3 region: CASSQDWLAGALANEQFF. In DNA, the CDR3 is TGTGCCAGCAGCCAAGATTGGCTAGCGGGGGCCCTGGCCAATGAGCAGTTCTTC.